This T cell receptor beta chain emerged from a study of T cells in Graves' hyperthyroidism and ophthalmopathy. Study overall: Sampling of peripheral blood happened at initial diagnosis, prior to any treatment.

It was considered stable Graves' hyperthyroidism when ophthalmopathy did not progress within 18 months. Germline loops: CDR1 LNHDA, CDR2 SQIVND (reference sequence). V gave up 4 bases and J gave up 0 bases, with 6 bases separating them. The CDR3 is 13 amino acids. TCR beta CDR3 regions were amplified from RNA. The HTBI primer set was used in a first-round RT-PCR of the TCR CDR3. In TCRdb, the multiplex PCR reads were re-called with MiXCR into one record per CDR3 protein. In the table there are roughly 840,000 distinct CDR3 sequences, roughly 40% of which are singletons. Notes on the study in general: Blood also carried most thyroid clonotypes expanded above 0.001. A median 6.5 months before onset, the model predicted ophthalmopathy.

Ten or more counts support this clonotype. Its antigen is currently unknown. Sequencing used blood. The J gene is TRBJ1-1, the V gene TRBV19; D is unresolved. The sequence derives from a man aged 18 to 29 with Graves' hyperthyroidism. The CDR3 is CASSTALNTEAFF. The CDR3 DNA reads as TGTGCCAGTAGTACCGCCCTGAACACTGAAGCTTTCTTT.